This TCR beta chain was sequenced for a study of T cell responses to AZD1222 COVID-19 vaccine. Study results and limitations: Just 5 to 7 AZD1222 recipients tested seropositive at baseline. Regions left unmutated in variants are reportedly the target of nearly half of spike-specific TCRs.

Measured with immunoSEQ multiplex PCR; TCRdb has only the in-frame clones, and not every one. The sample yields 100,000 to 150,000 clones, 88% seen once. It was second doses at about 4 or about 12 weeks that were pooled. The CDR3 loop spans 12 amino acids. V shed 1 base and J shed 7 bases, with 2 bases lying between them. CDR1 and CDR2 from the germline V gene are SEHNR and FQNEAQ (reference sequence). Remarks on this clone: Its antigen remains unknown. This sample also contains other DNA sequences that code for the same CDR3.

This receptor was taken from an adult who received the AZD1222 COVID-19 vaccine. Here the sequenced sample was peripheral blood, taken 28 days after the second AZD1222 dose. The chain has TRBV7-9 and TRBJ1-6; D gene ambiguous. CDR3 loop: CASSLDNSPLHF. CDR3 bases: TGTGCCAGCAGCTTAGACAATTCACCCCTCCACTTT.